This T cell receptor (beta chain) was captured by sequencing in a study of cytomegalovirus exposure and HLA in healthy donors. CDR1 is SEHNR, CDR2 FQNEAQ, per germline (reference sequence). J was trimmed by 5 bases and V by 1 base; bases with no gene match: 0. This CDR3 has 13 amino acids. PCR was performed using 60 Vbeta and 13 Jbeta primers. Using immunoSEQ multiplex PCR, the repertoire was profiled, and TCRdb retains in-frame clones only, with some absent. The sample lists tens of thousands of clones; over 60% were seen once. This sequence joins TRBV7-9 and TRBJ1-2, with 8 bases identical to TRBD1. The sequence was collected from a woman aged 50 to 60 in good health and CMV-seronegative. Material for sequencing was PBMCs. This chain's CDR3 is CASSLGTGYGYTF. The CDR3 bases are TGTGCCAGCAGCTTAGGGACAGGGTATGGCTACACCTTC.